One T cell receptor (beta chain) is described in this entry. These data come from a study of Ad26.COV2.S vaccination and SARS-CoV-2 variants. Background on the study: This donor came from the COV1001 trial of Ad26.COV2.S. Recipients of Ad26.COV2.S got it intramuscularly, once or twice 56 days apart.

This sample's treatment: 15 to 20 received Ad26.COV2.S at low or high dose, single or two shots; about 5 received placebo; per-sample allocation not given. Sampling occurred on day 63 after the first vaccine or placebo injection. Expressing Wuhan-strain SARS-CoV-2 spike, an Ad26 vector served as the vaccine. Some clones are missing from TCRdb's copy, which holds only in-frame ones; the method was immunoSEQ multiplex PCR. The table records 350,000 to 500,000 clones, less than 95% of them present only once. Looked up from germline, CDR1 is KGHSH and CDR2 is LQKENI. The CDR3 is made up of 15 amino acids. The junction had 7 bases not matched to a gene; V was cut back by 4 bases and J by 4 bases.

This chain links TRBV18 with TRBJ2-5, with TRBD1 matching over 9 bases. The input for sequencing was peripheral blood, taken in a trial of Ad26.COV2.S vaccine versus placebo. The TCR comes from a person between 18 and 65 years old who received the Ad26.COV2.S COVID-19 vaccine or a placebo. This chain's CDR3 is CASSRWDREGETQYF. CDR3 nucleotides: TGTGCCAGCTCACGTTGGGACAGGGAGGGAGAGACCCAGTACTTC.